This TCR beta chain was found in a study of identical twins. General study results and limits: The analysis was cross-sectional rather than longitudinal within donors. Twins' excess sharing was less marked for out-of-frame beta sequences.

TCRdb reanalysed the 5' RACE reads using MiXCR and keeps one entry per CDR3 protein. The sample includes some 600,000 distinct CDR3 sequences, less than 9% of them seen just once. All donors were healthy Caucasians. This clonotype was found a few times. Its target is not known. Trimming cost V 2 bases and J 3 bases, with 17 bases left between them. Germline CDR1 is SGHTA and CDR2 is FQGNSA. The CDR3 runs to 17 residues. The same specimen was also included in a second study, on yellow fever vaccine responses in identical twins.

The chain employs TRBV7-2 and TRBJ2-1; D uncertain. This TCR was recovered from a woman in her late teens or twenties in good health. Sequenced material: PBMCs. The CDR3 sequence: CASSLTYDFLLYNEQFF. The CDR3 DNA sequence: TGTGCCAGCAGCTTAACGTATGACTTCCTCCTCTACAATGAGCAGTTCTTC.